Following are 28 T cell receptor beta chains from one sample sequenced in a study of shared T cell receptors in the human thymus. Generated by immunoSEQ multiplex PCR, the TCRdb table keeps only in-frame clones and is missing some. In the table there are about 660,000 clones, roughly 90% of which are singletons. These data also formed part of another study, on human thymus T cells.

Sequencing was performed on thymocytes. The receptors were sampled from a boy younger than two with a congenital heart defect.

The chain couples TRBV4-2 to TRBJ2-6, with D perhaps matching TRBD2 (5 bases). The CDR3 covers 20 residues. Per the germline V gene, CDR1 is LGHNA and CDR2 is YNFKEQ. The germline V and J ends were trimmed by 0 bases and 1 base, with 19 bases remaining between them. CDR3 in DNA: TGTGCCAGCAGCCAAGATGACCCTAGCAGTCGTCAGTCTGGGGCCAACGTCCTGACTTTC. Its protein is CASSQDDPSSRQSGANVLTF.

V is TRBV15 and J is TRBJ2-7, with TRBD1 identical over 8 bases. The length of the CDR3 is 17 residues. The V segment lost 2 bases and the J segment 7 bases; nucleotides outside the gene matches: 16. CDR1 is LNHNV and CDR2 is YYDKDF in the germline V gene (reference sequence). This CDR3 reads CATSRTTTGAVIDEQYF. CDR3 in DNA: TGTGCCACCAGCAGAACAACGACAGGGGCGGTGATTGATGAGCAGTACTTC.

The chain links TRBV27 to TRBJ1-1; D ambiguous. CDR1 is MNHEY, CDR2 SMNVEV, per germline (reference sequence). The CDR3 loop spans 14 amino acids. Trimming shortened V by 2 bases and J by 3 bases, and 10 bases separated the two germline ends. For the CDR3, the DNA is TGTGCCAGCAGTTTAGGGAGCCCGTACACTGAAGCTTTCTTT. As protein: CASSLGSPYTEAFF.

This chain connects TRBV27 to TRBJ2-7, with 8 bases lining up with TRBD2. CDR3 length: 16 residues. Losses at the gene ends were 5 bases for V and 3 bases for J; bases not matched to a gene: 12. Germline values: CDR1 MNHEY, CDR2 SMNVEV (reference sequence). CDR3 coding DNA: TGTGCCAGCAGTCGCCACCGCGGGGGGCCGCTCTACGAGCAGTACTTC. This codes for CASSRHRGGPLYEQYF.

The chain employs TRBV4-2 and TRBJ2-3; perhaps TRBD2 as D (5 bases). Germline-derived CDR1 and CDR2 are LGHNA and YNFKEQ. The CDR3 runs 19 residues. Between the trimmed V and J ends, which lost 4 bases and 3 bases, there was a span of 26 bases. CDR3 DNA: TGTGCCAGCAGCCTTAGGTGCAGAGGGCCGTTAGTATGTACAGATACGCAGTATTTT. Translation gives CASSLRCRGPLVCTDTQYF.

The V call is TRBV12-5, the J call TRBJ2-7, with D maybe TRBD1 (6 bases). There are 17 residues in the CDR3. In germline, CDR1 is LGHNT, CDR2 FRNRAP. Trimming removed 0 bases from V and 5 bases from J, with 20 bases in between. For the CDR3, the DNA is TGTGCTAGTGGTTTGGTACGTCGATGGGCAGGGGTGGACGAGCAGTACTTC. It codes for CASGLVRRWAGVDEQYF.

The chain links TRBV28 to TRBJ2-5, with 12 bases lining up with TRBD2. Trimming cost V 6 bases and J 4 bases; bases outside gene matches: 6. CDR1 MDHEN and CDR2 SYDVKM come from the germline V gene. This CDR3 comprises 15 residues. CDR3 sequence: CASRETSGSGETQYF. The CDR3, as DNA: TGTGCCAGCAGGGAGACTAGCGGGAGTGGAGAGACCCAGTACTTC.

The chain couples TRBV18 to TRBJ1-4; 7 nucleotides match TRBD1. Looked up from germline, CDR1 is KGHSH and CDR2 is LQKENI. The CDR3 contains 15 residues. The V segment lost 3 bases and the J segment 8 bases; nucleotides outside the gene matches: 9. CDR3 sequence (DNA): TGTGCCAGCTCACCTGAAGACAGGGTAGGCGAAAAACTGTTTTTT. Its protein product is CASSPEDRVGEKLFF.

The V and J genes are TRBV6-1 and TRBJ1-5, with TRBD1 identical over 10 bases. The junction had 4 bases not matched to a gene; V was cut back by 6 bases and J by 5 bases. Germline lookup yields CDR1 MNHNS and CDR2 SASEGT. This CDR3 has 14 amino acids. CDR3 amino acids: CASRTGTGDQPQHF. CDR3 DNA sequence: TGTGCCAGCAGAACCGGGACAGGGGATCAGCCCCAGCATTTT.

The chain carries TRBV6-7 and TRBJ2-1, with 14 positions matching TRBD2. TRBV6-7 is treated as an ORF (open reading frame) with a function not yet certain. Losses at the gene ends were 0 bases for V and 9 bases for J; bases not matched to a gene: 13. The CDR3 runs 19 residues. In DNA, the CDR3 is TGTGCCAGCAGTTACTCCCTGGGACTAGCGGGAGATCCGTGCCGTGAGCAGTTCTTC. Translation gives CASSYSLGLAGDPCREQFF.

The rearrangement uses TRBV27 and TRBJ2-3; 7 nucleotides match TRBD2. The germline V gene has CDR1 MNHEY and CDR2 SMNVEV (reference sequence). This CDR3 comprises 16 residues. Trimming cost V 3 bases and J 1 base; bases outside gene matches: 7. The CDR3 here is CASSLASGPRTDTQYF. The CDR3 DNA is TGTGCCAGCAGTTTGGCTAGCGGCCCTCGCACAGATACGCAGTATTTT.

The chain couples TRBV19 to TRBJ1-5, with D possibly matching TRBD1 (5 bases). The CDR3 is 17 amino acids. Trimming shortened V by 3 bases and J by 2 bases, and 17 bases separated the two germline ends. From germline, CDR1 is LNHDA and CDR2 SQIVND (reference sequence). As DNA, the CDR3 is TGTGCCAGTAGTATTGGGGCCTCGGGCGGAGGCAATCAGCCCCAGCATTTT. Its translation: CASSIGASGGGNQPQHF.

The table lists this clone with a few counts. The chain employs TRBV28 and TRBJ1-5; 8 bases match TRBD1. The germline V gene encodes CDR1 MDHEN and CDR2 SYDVKM. The length of the CDR3 is 19 residues. J lost 4 bases, V lost 3 bases, and 17 bases had no gene match. This CDR3 is CASSLGDREGQEANQPQHF. The CDR3 DNA follows: TGTGCCAGCAGTTTGGGTGACCGAGAGGGACAGGAGGCAAATCAGCCCCAGCATTTT.

CDR3 residues: CASRQRGAGNEQFF. The CDR3 nucleotides read TGTGCCAGCAGGCAGCGGGGGGCGGGTAATGAGCAGTTCTTC. This chain links TRBV28 with TRBJ2-1, with TRBD2 matching over 9 bases. The junction had 7 bases not matched to a gene; V was cut back by 6 bases and J by 7 bases. The CDR3 is 14 residues long. Germline-derived CDR1 and CDR2 are MDHEN and SYDVKM.

This sequence joins TRBV4-2 and TRBJ2-7; D is possibly TRBD1 (6 bases). V lost 1 base and J 3 bases, leaving 19 bases between the germline ends. Per germline, CDR1 LGHNA and CDR2 YNFKEQ. There are 17 residues in the CDR3. DNA for the CDR3: TGTGCCAGCAGCCAAGCTGGGGCAGGGACAAGGTACTACGAGCAGTACTTC. Translation: CASSQAGAGTRYYEQYF.

The chain recombines TRBV9 with TRBJ1-2, with TRBD1 identical over 8 bases. With 0 bases clipped from V and 7 bases from J, the junction kept 14 bases outside the gene matches. Germline loops: CDR1 SGDLS, CDR2 YYNGEE. The CDR3 spans 17 residues. The CDR3 loop is CASSVASDGTGIFGYTF. CDR3 bases: TGTGCCAGCAGCGTAGCGTCTGACGGGACAGGTATTTTTGGCTACACCTTC. Together with reference TRBV9 and TRBJ1-2, the CDR3 gives the full variable domain: DSGVTQTPKHLITATGQRVTLRCSPRSGDLSVYWYQQSLDQGLQFLIQYYNGEERAKGNILERFSAQQFPDLHSELNLSSLELGDSALYFCASSVASDGTGIFGYTFGSGTRLTVV.

The gene calls are TRBV7-3 and TRBJ2-1, with D unresolved. The ends were cut back, 5 bases at V and 0 bases at J, with 11 bases in the middle. This CDR3 is built from 15 residues. The germline V gene encodes CDR1 SGHTA and CDR2 FQGTGA. CDR3 sequence reads: CASSNTPSSYNEQFF. CDR3 bases: TGTGCCAGCAGCAATACCCCGAGCTCCTACAATGAGCAGTTCTTC.

This clone was seen once. The rearrangement joins TRBV9 to TRBJ2-3; D is perhaps TRBD2 (6 bases). The CDR3 loop spans 15 amino acids. CDR1 and CDR2 from the germline V gene are SGDLS and YYNGEE. Deletions cut 3 bases from V and 5 bases from J, with 16 bases between. The CDR3: CASSAPWAGGDTQYF. The CDR3, as DNA: TGTGCCAGCAGCGCCCCATGGGCCGGGGGAGATACGCAGTATTTT. Drawing the rest from reference TRBV9 and TRBJ2-3, the complete variable domain is DSGVTQTPKHLITATGQRVTLRCSPRSGDLSVYWYQQSLDQGLQFLIQYYNGEERAKGNILERFSAQQFPDLHSELNLSSLELGDSALYFCASSAPWAGGDTQYFGPGTRLTVL.

This clone was recorded a few times. The chain links TRBV18 to TRBJ2-4; 10 nucleotides align to TRBD1. Per germline, CDR1 KGHSH and CDR2 LQKENI. The J segment lost 8 bases and the V segment lost 3 bases, leaving 4 bases of the junction unmatched. The CDR3 is 14 residues long. In DNA, the CDR3 is TGTGCCAGCTCACCTGGGACAGGGGTCTACATTCAGTACTTC. Translating gives CASSPGTGVYIQYF.

V gene TRBV7-9 combines with J gene TRBJ2-3, with D hard to call. The CDR3 is made up of 11 amino acids. Trimming stripped 7 bases from V and 2 bases from J, with 4 bases between. CDR1 is SEHNR, CDR2 FQNEAQ, per germline (reference sequence). CDR3 in DNA: TGTGCCAGCACCTACACAGATACGCAGTATTTT. It translates to CASTYTDTQYF.

The V and J genes are TRBV7-6 and TRBJ2-1, with TRBD2 matching 8 bases. Germline CDR1 is SGHVS and CDR2 is FNYEAQ. The CDR3 contains 15 residues. Trimming cost V 5 bases and J 6 bases; bases outside gene matches: 9. CDR3 loop: CASSLVTGGPNEQFF. The CDR3 bases are TGTGCCAGCAGCCTAGTCACGGGAGGGCCCAATGAGCAGTTCTTC.

As regards this clone: Other nucleotide sequences from this sample produce the same CDR3. The V and J genes are TRBV5-1 and TRBJ2-7, with 9 bases aligning to TRBD1. V shed 5 bases and J 4 bases; nucleotides not matched to a gene: 7. Per the germline V gene, CDR1 is SGHRS and CDR2 is YFSETQ. The CDR3 sequence is 14 residues long. CDR3 sequence: CASSFGTGSYEQYF. CDR3 DNA sequence: TGCGCCAGCAGTTTCGGGACAGGGTCGTACGAGCAGTACTTC.

This chain connects TRBV27 to TRBJ2-5; 13 bases fit TRBD2. Trimming removed 6 bases from V and 5 bases from J; junction bases left unmatched: 6. The CDR3 is 15 residues long. Germline V gene sequence: CDR1 MNHEY, CDR2 SMNVEV (reference sequence). The CDR3 here is CASRLAGGPRETQYF. CDR3 sequence (DNA): TGTGCCAGCAGACTAGCGGGAGGGCCGAGGGAGACCCAGTACTTC.

The chain couples TRBV5-1 to TRBJ2-1, with 7 bases that match TRBD2. This CDR3 spans 15 amino acids. V shed 4 bases, J shed 8 bases, and the junction held 12 bases outside the gene matches. CDR1 and CDR2 from the germline V gene are SGHRS and YFSETQ. The CDR3 DNA reads as TGCGCCAGCAGCCCCCAACGGGAGGCTATTGATGAGCAGTTCTTC. Its translation: CASSPQREAIDEQFF.

V is TRBV4-1 and J is TRBJ2-7; 9 nucleotides match TRBD2. CDR1 and CDR2 (germline): MGHRA, YSYEKL. Trimming cost V 1 base and J 5 bases; bases outside gene matches: 3. The length of the CDR3 is 14 residues. The CDR3: CASSQAASGDEQYF. The CDR3 bases are TGCGCCAGCAGCCAAGCGGCTAGCGGGGACGAGCAGTACTTC.

This chain links TRBV28 with TRBJ2-7, with D perhaps matching TRBD1 (6 bases). The germline V gene encodes CDR1 MDHEN and CDR2 SYDVKM. Trimming removed 5 bases at V and 2 bases at J, with 16 bases between. This CDR3 has 15 residues. CDR3 bases: TGTGCCAGCAGTCCCCACAGGGTGGGACCCTACGAGCAGTACTTC. It yields the protein CASSPHRVGPYEQYF.

Concerning this clone: At one boundary the junction diverges from the germline segment, which might be a read error. The V gene is TRBV7-7, the J gene TRBJ1-4; possible D gene TRBD1, 5 bases. This CDR3 is built from 15 residues. In germline, CDR1 is SSHAT, CDR2 FNYEAQ (reference sequence). CDR3 coding DNA: TGTGCTAGCAGCTTGTCTGACAGCCGTAATGAAAAACTGTTTTTT. This sequence encodes CASSLSDSRNEKLFF.

A single count supports this clone. The rearrangement links TRBV30 to TRBJ2-1, with TRBD2 matching 12 bases. Germline V gene sequence: CDR1 GTSNPN, CDR2 SVGIG (reference sequence). Losses at the gene ends were 1 base for V and 5 bases for J; bases not matched to a gene: 15. The CDR3 totals 19 residues. The CDR3 region is CAWSALTSGSKRKNNEQFF. In nucleotides, the CDR3 is TGTGCCTGGAGTGCTCTGACTAGCGGGAGTAAGCGGAAAAACAATGAGCAGTTCTTC.